Only one count was recorded for the clone carrying this TCR beta chain. The antigen remains undetermined. One base separates it from a far larger clone, so it is likely a read error. The method was immunoSEQ multiplex PCR; TCRdb's version includes in-frame clones alone and lacks a portion of them. The sample has over a million clones, 65% to 75% seen once. The record originates from a study of shared clonotypes between healthy human individuals. Study at large: The study enrolled two women and three men aged 18 to 49.

The CDR3 is 12 residues long. CDR1 is MGHDK, CDR2 SYGVNS, per germline. Trimming removed 4 bases at V and 4 bases at J, with 7 bases between. General study findings and limits: Estimated richness was generally greater in naive than memory subsets. Only blood was sampled, and tissue TCR repertoires likely differ from blood ones.

This TCR was sampled from a man aged 18 to 30 in good health. The specimen sequenced was memory CD4+ T cells sorted from blood. Stated subset: CD45RA-negative fraction. V usage is TRBV25-1 and J usage is TRBJ1-2; D gene unclear. CDR3 amino acids: CASSGGAYGYTF. CDR3 nucleotide sequence: TGTGCCAGCAGTGGGGGAGCCTATGGCTACACCTTC.